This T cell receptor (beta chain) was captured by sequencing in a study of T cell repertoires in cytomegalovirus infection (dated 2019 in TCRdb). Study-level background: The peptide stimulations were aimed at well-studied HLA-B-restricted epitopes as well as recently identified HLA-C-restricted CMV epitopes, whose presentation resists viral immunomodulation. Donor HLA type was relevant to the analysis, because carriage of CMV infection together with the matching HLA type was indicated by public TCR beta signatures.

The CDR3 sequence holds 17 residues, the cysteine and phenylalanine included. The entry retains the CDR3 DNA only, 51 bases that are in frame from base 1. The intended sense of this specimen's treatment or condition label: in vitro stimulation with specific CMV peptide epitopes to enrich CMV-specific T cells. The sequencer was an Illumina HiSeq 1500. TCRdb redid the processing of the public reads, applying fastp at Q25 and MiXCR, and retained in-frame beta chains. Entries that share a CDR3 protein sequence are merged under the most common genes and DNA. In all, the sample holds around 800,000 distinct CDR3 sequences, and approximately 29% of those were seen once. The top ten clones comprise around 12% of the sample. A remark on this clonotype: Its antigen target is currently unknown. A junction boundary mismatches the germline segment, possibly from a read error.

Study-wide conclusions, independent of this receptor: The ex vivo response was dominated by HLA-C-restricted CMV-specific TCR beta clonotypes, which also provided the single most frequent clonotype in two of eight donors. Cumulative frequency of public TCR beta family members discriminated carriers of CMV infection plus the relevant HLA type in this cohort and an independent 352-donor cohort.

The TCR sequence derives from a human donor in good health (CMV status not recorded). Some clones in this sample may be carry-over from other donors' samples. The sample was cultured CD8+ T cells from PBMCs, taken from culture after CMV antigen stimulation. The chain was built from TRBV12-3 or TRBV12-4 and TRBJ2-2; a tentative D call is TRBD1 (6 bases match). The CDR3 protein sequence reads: CASSFWTEGANIGELFF. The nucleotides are TGTGCCAGCAGTTTCTGGACAGAAGGAGCGAACATCGGGGAGCTGTTTTTT.